This entry describes one T cell receptor beta chain. The sample comes from a study of technical replicates of blood from a handful of donors. CDR1 SQVTM and CDR2 ANQGSEA come from the germline V gene. The CDR3 loop spans 14 amino acids. Trimming stripped 1 base from V and 4 bases from J, with 12 bases between. The data were produced by immunoSEQ multiplex PCR, yet TCRdb's version contains in-frame clones alone and is incomplete. Here the sample spans under 110,000 clones, nearly 96% being singletons. The sample consisted of T cells isolated from PBMCs. The chain combines TRBV29-1 with TRBJ2-3; D is perhaps TRBD2 (6 bases). This receptor was obtained from a human donor in good health. For the CDR3, the DNA is TGCAGCGTTGAAGGACTAGAGGAGGCAGATACGCAGTATTTT. Translating gives CSVEGLEEADTQYF.